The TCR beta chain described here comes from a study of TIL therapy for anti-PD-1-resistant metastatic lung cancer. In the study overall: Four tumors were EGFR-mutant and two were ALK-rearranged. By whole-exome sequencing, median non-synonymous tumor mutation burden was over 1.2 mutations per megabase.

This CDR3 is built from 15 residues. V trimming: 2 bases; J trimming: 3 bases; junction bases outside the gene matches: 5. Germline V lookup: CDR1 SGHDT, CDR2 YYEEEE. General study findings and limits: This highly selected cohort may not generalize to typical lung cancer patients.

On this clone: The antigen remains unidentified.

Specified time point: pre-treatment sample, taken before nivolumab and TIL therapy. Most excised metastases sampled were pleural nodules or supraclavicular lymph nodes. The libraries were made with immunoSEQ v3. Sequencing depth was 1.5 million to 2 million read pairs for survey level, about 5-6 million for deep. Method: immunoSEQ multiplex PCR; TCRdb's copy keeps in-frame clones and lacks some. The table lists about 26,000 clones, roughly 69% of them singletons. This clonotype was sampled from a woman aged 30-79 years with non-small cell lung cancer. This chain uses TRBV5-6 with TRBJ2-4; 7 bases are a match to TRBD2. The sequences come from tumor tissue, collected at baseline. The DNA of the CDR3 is TGTGCCAGCAGCTTAGGGACGGGGGGCAAAAACATTCAGTACTTC. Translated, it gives CASSLGTGGKNIQYF.